The 9 T cell receptor beta chains below were found in one sample sequenced in a study of blood T cell repertoires in COVID-19. Repertoires were generated with immunoSEQ multiplex PCR, while TCRdb's copy carries only in-frame clones and drops some. The sample lists 65,000 or so clones; 82% were seen once. The specimen sequenced was peripheral blood. Every receptor here comes from a man aged 55 to 70 with acute or convalescent COVID-19.

The genes are TRBV27 and TRBJ1-2; 10 bases are a match to TRBD1. With V trimmed by 10 bases and J by 4 bases, 9 bases remained unmatched. The CDR3 is 14 amino acids. Per germline, CDR1 MNHEY and CDR2 SMNVEV (reference sequence). The CDR3 DNA reads TGTGCCACCTCCGGGGACAGGGGACGCTATGGCTACACCTTC. Residues: CATSGDRGRYGYTF.

The chain is built from TRBV7-3 and TRBJ1-5; D is possibly TRBD1 (6 bases). Germline CDR1 and CDR2: SGHTA and FQGTGA. The CDR3 is 13 amino acids. Trimming took 1 base from V and 6 from J, leaving 7 bases between them. This CDR3 reads CASSLIGGQPQHF. CDR3 DNA sequence: TGTGCCAGCAGCTTAATAGGGGGTCAGCCCCAGCATTTT.

The chain carries TRBV7-3 and TRBJ2-3; perhaps TRBD2 as D (7 bases). The CDR3 is 15 amino acids. Germline V CDR1 and CDR2: SGHTA, FQGTGA. The V and J ends lost 5 bases and 5 bases respectively, with 17 bases between them. In DNA form, the CDR3 reads TGTGCCAGCAGCCCTAGGGGGGGGGCAGGAGATACGCAGTATTTT. Translating it yields CASSPRGGAGDTQYF. Complete variable domain (other parts from reference TRBV7-3 and TRBJ2-3): GAGVSQTPSNKVTEKGKYVELRCDPISGHTALYWYRQSLGQGPEFLIYFQGTGAADDSGLPNDRFFAVRPEGSVSTLKIQRTERGDSAVYLCASSPRGGAGDTQYFGPGTRLTVL.

The chain couples TRBV7-9 to TRBJ1-2; perhaps TRBD1 as D (5 bases). Per germline, CDR1 SEHNR and CDR2 FQNEAQ (reference sequence). Trimming removed 4 bases at V and 6 bases at J, with 9 bases between. The CDR3 is 12 amino acids. Here the CDR3 DNA reads TGTGCCAGCAGCTCTTCAGGGAATGGCTACACCTTC. It is translated as CASSSSGNGYTF. The whole variable domain, filled in from reference TRBV7-9 and TRBJ1-2, reads DTGVSQNPRHKITKRGQNVTFRCDPISEHNRLYWYRQTLGQGPEFLTYFQNEAQLEKSRLLSDRFSAERPKGSFSTLEIQRTEQGDSAMYLCASSSSGNGYTFGSGTRLTVV.

This chain joins TRBV19 and TRBJ1-5, with 8 nucleotides matching TRBD1. Trimming removed 7 bases from V and 5 bases from J; junction bases left unmatched: 10. Germline V gene sequence: CDR1 LNHDA, CDR2 SQIVND (reference sequence). This CDR3 has 15 residues. CDR3 nucleotide sequence: TGTGCCAGTAAGTACTCAGGGGGCGCCGATCAGCCCCAGCATTTT. This sequence encodes CASKYSGGADQPQHF.

The CDR3: CASSRGQGYEQYF. The CDR3 DNA follows: TGTGCCAGCAGTCGGGGACAGGGCTACGAGCAGTACTTC. The chain has TRBV6-6 and TRBJ2-7; 9 positions agree with TRBD1. The CDR3 totals 13 residues. V trimming: 5 bases; J trimming: 3 bases; junction bases outside the gene matches: 2. Germline CDR1 MNHNY, CDR2 SVGAGI (reference sequence).

This clone was counted only a few times. This chain uses TRBV2 with TRBJ1-6; a weak D match, TRBD1 (6 bases). This CDR3 contains 14 residues. Germline CDR1 reads SNHLY; CDR2 reads FYNNEI. Trimming shortened V by 3 bases and J by 10 bases, and 13 bases separated the two germline ends. The CDR3 reads CASSDGTGRSPLHF. CDR3 nucleotide sequence: TGTGCCAGCAGTGATGGCACAGGGAGATCACCCCTCCACTTT.

The rearrangement joins TRBV12-3 or TRBV12-4 to TRBJ1-2; 9 nucleotides line up with TRBD1. The CDR3 contains 13 residues. Trimming removed 7 bases from V and 7 bases from J; junction bases left unmatched: 7. The CDR3 spells CASTRTGALGYTF. The CDR3 bases are TGTGCCAGCACCAGGACAGGGGCGCTTGGCTACACCTTC.

The chain uses TRBV5-1 and TRBJ2-1; TRBD2 aligns across 9 bases. CDR3 length equals 18 residues. CDR1 and CDR2 from the germline V gene are SGHRS and YFSETQ. V gave up 2 bases and J gave up 4 bases; unmatched junction bases: 13. The CDR3 sequence is CASSFADSGGWGYNEQFF. CDR3 nucleotide sequence: TGCGCCAGCAGCTTTGCGGATAGCGGGGGTTGGGGGTACAATGAGCAGTTCTTC. The variable domain in full, with the rest retrieved from reference TRBV5-1 and TRBJ2-1, is KAGVTQTPRYLIKTRGQQVTLSCSPISGHRSVSWYQQTPGQGLQFLFEYFSETQRNKGNFPGRFSGRQFSNSRSEMNVSTLELGDSALYLCASSFADSGGWGYNEQFFGPGTRLTVL.